This T cell receptor beta chain was identified in a study of CXCR3-negative and CXCR3-positive naive CD8 T cells. Study-level points and caveats: In both naive subsets diversity was comparably high, whereas memory CD8+ cells showed much lower diversity. Hydrophobicity was higher for TRB CDR3s found in CXCR3-positive naive cells than in CXCR3-negative naive cells. Cryopreservation partially decreased CXCR3 expression, and most assays used fresh PBMCs.

The CDR3 totals 15 residues. Germline V gene sequence: CDR1 DFQATT, CDR2 SNEGSKA (reference sequence). The study made its TRB cDNA libraries by 5' RACE, adding UMI labels. Each CDR3 protein gets one entry in TCRdb, which reprocessed the 5' RACE reads and gives no DNA. The data include 100,000 to 150,000 distinct CDR3 sequences; the top ten clones carry under 0.5%. Points on this clonotype: The target antigen is unknown.

CD45RO-CCR7+CD27+CD95- was the phenotype of naive CD8+ T cells. This clonotype was sampled from a human donor in good health. Some clones in this sample may be carry-over from other donors' samples. The V call is TRBV20-1, the J call TRBJ2-7; TCRdb reports TRBD1, a call that lacks DNA to check it against. The sequenced material came from naive CXCR3- CD8+ T cells from blood. Documented subset: CD45RO-CCR7+CD27+CD95- naive CD8+ T cells lacking CXCR3 (TNR3-). CDR3: CSAKKGGRADYEQYF.